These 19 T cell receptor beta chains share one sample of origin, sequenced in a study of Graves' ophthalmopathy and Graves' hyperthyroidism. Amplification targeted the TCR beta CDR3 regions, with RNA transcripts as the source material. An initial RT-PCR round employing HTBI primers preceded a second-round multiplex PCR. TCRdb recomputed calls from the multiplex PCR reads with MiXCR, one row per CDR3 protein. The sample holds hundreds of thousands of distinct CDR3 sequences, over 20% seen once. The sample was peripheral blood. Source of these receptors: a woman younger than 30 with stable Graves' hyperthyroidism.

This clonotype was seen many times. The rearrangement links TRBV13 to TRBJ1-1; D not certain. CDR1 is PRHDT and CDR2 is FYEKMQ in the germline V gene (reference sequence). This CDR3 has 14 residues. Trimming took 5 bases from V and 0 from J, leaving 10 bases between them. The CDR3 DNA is TGTGCCAGCAGCATCTGGACGTTGAACACTGAAGCTTTCTTT. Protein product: CASSIWTLNTEAFF.

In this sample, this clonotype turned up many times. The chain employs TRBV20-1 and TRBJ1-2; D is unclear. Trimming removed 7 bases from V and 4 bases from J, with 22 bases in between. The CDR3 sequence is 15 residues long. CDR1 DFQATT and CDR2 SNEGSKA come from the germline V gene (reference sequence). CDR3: CSGSPGRAFAYGYTF. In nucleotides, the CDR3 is TGCAGTGGTAGCCCCGGACGGGCTTTCGCCTATGGCTACACCTTC.

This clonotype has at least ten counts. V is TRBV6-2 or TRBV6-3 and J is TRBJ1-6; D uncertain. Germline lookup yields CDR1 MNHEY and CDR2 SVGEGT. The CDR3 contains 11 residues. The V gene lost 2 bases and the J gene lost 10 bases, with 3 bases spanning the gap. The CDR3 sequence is CASSYRSPLHF. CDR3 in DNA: TGTGCCAGCAGTTACAGGTCACCCCTCCACTTT.

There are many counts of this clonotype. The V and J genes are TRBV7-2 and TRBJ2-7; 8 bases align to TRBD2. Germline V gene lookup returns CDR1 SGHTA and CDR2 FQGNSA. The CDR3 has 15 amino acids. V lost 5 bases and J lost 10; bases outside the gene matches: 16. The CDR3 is CASSPSSGGRFAQYF. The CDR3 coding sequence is TGTGCCAGCAGCCCCTCCAGCGGCGGGAGGTTTGCTCAGTACTTC.

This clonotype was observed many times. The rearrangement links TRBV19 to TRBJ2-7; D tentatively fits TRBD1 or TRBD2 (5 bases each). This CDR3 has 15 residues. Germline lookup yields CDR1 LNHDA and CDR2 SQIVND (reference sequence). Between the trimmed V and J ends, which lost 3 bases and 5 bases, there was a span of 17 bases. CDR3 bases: TGTGCCAGTAGTATCCGGGACCTCAAGACCCACGAGCAGTACTTC. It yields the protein CASSIRDLKTHEQYF.

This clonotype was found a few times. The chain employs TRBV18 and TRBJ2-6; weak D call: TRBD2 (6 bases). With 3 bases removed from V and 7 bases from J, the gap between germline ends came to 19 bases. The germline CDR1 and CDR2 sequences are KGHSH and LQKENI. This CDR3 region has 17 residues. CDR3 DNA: TGTGCCAGCTCACCCCTCGGGGAGGCCGCCGGCGCCAACGTCCTGACTTTC. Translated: CASSPLGEAAGANVLTF.

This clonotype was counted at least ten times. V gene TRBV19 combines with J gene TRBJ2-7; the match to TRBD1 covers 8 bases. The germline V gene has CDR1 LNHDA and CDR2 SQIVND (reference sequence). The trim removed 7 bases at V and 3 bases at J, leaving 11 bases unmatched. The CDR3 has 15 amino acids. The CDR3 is CASKIGTGDYYEQYF. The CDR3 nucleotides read TGTGCCAGTAAAATAGGGACAGGAGACTACTACGAGCAGTACTTC. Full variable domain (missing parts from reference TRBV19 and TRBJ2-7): DGGITQSPKYLFRKEGQNVTLSCEQNLNHDAMYWYRQDPGQGLRLIYYSQIVNDFQKGDIAEGYSVSREKKESFPLTVTSAQKNPTAFYLCASKIGTGDYYEQYFGPGTRLTVT.

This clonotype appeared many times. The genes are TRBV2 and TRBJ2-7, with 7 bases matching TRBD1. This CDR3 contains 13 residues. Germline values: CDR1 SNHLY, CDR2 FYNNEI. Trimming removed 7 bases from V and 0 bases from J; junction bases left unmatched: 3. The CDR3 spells CASTGQYSYEQYF. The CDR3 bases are TGTGCCAGCACGGGACAGTACTCCTACGAGCAGTACTTC.

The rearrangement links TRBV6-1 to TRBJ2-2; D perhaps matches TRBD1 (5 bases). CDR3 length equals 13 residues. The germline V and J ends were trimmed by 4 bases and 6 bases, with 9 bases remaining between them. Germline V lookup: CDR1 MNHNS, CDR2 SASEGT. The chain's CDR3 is CASSARVPGELFF. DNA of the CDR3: TGTGCCAGCAGTGCCAGGGTTCCCGGGGAGCTGTTTTTT.

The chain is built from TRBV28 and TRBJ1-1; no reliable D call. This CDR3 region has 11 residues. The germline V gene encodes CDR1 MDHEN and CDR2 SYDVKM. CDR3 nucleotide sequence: TGTGCTACAGACATGAACACTGAAGCTTTCTTT. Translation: CATDMNTEAFF.

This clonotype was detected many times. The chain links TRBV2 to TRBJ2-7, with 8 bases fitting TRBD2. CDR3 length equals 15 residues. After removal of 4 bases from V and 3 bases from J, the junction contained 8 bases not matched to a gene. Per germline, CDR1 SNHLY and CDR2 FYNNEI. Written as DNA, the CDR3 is TGTGCCAGCAGTGGCCGAGGCGGGAGGATCTACGAGCAGTACTTC. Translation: CASSGRGGRIYEQYF.

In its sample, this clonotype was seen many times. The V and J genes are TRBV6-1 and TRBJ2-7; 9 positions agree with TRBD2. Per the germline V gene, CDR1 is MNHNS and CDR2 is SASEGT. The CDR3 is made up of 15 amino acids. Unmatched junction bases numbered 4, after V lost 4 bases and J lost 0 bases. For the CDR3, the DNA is TGTGCCAGCAGTGGGGGGACTAGCACCTCCTACGAGCAGTACTTC. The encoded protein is CASSGGTSTSYEQYF.

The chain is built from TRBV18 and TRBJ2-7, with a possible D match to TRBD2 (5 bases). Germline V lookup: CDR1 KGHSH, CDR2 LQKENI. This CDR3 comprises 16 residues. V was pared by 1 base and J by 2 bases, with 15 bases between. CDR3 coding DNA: TGTGCCAGCTCACCACGTGTGGGTGTGACTACCTACGAGCAGTACTTC. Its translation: CASSPRVGVTTYEQYF.

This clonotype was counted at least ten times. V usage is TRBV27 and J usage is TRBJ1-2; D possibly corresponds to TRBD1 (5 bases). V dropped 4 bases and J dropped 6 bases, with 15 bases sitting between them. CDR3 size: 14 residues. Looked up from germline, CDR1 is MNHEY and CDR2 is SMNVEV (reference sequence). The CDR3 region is CASSWRVPRDGYTF. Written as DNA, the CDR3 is TGTGCCAGCAGTTGGAGGGTCCCCAGGGATGGCTACACCTTC.

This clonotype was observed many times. CDR3: CASSPSATGGGAFF. Written as DNA, the CDR3 is TGTGCCAGCAGCCCCAGTGCTACAGGGGGCGGAGCTTTCTTT. This sequence joins TRBV12-3 or TRBV12-4 and TRBJ1-1, with 9 bases that match TRBD1. The V and J ends lost 6 bases and 10 bases, in that order; junction bases with no gene match: 12. The CDR3 is made up of 14 amino acids.

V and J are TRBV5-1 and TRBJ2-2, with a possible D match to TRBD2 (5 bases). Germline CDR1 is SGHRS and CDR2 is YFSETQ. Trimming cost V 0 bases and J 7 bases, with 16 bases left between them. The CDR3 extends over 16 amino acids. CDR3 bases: TGCGCCAGCAGCTTGGAAGGACCGGGGTCATTCGGGGAGCTGTTTTTT. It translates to CASSLEGPGSFGELFF.

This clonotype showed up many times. The CDR3 reads CSARLAGGRYEQYF. The CDR3 bases are TGCAGTGCCAGACTAGCGGGAGGACGCTACGAGCAGTACTTC. V gene TRBV20-1 combines with J gene TRBJ2-7; the match to TRBD2 covers 13 bases. CDR1 and CDR2 (germline): DFQATT, SNEGSKA (reference sequence). This CDR3 is 14 amino acids long. With 6 bases clipped from V and 3 bases from J, the junction kept 5 bases outside the gene matches.

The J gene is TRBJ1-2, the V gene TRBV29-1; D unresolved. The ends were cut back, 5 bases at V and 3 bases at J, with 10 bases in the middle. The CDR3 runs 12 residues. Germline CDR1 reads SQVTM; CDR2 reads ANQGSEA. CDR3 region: CSVPGNDYGYTF. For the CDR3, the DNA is TGCAGCGTTCCCGGGAACGACTATGGCTACACCTTC.

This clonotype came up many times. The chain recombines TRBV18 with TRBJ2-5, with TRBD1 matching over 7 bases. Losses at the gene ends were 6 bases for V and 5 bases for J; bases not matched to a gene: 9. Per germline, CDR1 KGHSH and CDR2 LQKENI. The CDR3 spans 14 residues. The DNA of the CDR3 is TGTGCCAGCTCTGATCCGGGACAGCCGGAGACCCAGTACTTC. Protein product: CASSDPGQPETQYF.